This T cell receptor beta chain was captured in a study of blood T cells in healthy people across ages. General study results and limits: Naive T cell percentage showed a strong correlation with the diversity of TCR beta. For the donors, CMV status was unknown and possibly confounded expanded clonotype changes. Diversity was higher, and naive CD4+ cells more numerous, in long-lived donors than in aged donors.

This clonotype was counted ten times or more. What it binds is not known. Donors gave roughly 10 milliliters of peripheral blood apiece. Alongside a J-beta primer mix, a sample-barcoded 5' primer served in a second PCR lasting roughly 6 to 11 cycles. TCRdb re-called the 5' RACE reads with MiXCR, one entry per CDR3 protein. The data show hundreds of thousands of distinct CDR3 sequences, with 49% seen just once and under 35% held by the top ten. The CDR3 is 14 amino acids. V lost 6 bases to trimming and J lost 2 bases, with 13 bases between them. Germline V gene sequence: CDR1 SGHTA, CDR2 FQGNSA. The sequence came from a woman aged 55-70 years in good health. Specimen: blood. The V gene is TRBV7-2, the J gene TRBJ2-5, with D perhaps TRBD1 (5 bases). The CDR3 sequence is CASSLGQIQETQYF. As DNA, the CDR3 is TGTGCCAGCAGTTTGGGGCAGATACAAGAGACCCAGTACTTC.